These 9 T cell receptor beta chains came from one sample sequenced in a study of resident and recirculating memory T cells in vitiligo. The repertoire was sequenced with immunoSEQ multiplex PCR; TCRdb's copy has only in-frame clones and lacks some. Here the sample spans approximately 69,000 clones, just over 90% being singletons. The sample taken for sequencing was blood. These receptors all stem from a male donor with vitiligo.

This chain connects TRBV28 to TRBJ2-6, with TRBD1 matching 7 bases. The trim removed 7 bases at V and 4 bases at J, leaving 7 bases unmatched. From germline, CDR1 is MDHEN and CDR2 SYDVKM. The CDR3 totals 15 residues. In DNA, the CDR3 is TGTGCCAGCACCTTAAGGGGGCTCGGGGCCAACGTCCTGACTTTC. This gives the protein CASTLRGLGANVLTF. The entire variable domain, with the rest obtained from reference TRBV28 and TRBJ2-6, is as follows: DVKVTQSSRYLVKRTGEKVFLECVQDMDHENMFWYRQDPGLGLRLIYFSYDVKMKEKGDIPEGYSVSREKKERFSLILESASTNQTSMYLCASTLRGLGANVLTFGAGSRLTVL.

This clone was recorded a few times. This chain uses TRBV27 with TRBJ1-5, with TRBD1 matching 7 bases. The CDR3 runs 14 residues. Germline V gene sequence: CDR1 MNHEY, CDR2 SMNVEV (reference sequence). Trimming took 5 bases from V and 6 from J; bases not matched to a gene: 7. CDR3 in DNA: TGTGCCAGCAGTCGACAGGGAATGGCTCAGCCCCAGCATTTT. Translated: CASSRQGMAQPQHF.

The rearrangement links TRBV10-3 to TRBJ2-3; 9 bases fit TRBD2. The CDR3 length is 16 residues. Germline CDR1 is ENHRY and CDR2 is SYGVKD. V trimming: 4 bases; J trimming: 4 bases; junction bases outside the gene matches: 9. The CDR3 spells CAISVGGLASPDTQYF. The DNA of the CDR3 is TGTGCCATCAGTGTAGGCGGACTAGCGTCTCCAGATACGCAGTATTTT.

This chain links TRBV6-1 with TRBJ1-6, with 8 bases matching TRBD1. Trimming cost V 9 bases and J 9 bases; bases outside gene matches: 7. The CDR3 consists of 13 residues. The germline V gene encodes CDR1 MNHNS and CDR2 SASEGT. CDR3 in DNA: TGTGCCAGTGACAGGGGTGACGGTTCACCCCTCCACTTT. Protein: CASDRGDGSPLHF.

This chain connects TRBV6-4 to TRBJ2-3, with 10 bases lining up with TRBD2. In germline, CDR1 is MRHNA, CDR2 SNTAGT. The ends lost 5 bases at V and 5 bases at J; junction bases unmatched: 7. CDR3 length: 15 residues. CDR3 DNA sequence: TGTGCCAGCAGTCCGACTAGCGGGCAAGTAGATACGCAGTATTTT. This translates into CASSPTSGQVDTQYF.

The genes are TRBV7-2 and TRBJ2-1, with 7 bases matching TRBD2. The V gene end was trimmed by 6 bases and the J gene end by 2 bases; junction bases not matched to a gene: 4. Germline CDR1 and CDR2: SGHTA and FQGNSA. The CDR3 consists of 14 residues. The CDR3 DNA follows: TGTGCCAGCAGAATGGGGGGGGCCTACAATGAGCAGTTCTTC. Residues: CASRMGGAYNEQFF.

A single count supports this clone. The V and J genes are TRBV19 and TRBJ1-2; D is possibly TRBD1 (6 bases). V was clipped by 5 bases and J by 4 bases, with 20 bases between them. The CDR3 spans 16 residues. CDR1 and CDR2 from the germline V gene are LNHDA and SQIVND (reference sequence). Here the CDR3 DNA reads TGTGCCAGTAGTGAAGGGGGGGGGCCATTACCCTATGGCTACACCTTC. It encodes CASSEGGGPLPYGYTF. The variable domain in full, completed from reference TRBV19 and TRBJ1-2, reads DGGITQSPKYLFRKEGQNVTLSCEQNLNHDAMYWYRQDPGQGLRLIYYSQIVNDFQKGDIAEGYSVSREKKESFPLTVTSAQKNPTAFYLCASSEGGGPLPYGYTFGSGTRLTVV.

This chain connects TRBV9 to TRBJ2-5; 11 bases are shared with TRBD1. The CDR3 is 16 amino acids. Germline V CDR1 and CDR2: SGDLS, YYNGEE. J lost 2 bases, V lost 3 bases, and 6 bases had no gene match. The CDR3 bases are TGTGCCAGCAGCGAGAGGACAGGGGGCAATCAAGAGACCCAGTACTTC. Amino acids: CASSERTGGNQETQYF. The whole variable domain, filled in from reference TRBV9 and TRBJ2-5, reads DSGVTQTPKHLITATGQRVTLRCSPRSGDLSVYWYQQSLDQGLQFLIQYYNGEERAKGNILERFSAQQFPDLHSELNLSSLELGDSALYFCASSERTGGNQETQYFGPGTRLLVL.

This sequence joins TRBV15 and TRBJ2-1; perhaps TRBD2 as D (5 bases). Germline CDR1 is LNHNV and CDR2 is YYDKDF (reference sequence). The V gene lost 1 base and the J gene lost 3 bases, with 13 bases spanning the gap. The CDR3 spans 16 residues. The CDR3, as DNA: TGTGCCACCAGCAGAGGCACGGGGTCGGGCTACAATGAGCAGTTCTTC. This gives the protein CATSRGTGSGYNEQFF.